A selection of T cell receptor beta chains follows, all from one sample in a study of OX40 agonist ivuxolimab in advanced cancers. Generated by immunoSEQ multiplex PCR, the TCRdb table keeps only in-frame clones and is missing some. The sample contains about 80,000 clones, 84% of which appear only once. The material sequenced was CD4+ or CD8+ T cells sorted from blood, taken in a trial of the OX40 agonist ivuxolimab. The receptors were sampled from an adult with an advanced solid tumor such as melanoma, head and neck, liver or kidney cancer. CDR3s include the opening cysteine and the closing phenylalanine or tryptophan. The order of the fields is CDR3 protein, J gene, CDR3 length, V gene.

CDR3: CASSQQETTGELFF
J: TRBJ2-2
length: 14
V: TRBV10-2

CDR3: CASSDSGTYSPLHF
J: TRBJ1-6
length: 14
V: TRBV6-6

CDR3: CASSLEGHSTQYF
J: TRBJ2-5
length: 13
V: TRBV7-8

CDR3: CASSLGTALNTEAFF
J: TRBJ1-1
length: 15
V: TRBV5-1

CDR3: CASSKRTSGSNEQFF
J: TRBJ2-1
length: 15
V: TRBV9

CDR3: CASSEAGLPYEQYF
J: TRBJ2-7
length: 14
V: TRBV10-1

CDR3: CASSESTDTQYF
J: TRBJ2-3
length: 12
V: TRBV18

CDR3: CASSPTEDYEQYF
J: TRBJ2-7
length: 13
V: TRBV18

CDR3: CASSLGGAPTDTQYF
J: TRBJ2-3
length: 15
V: TRBV7-9

CDR3: CSGFGGKETQYF
J: TRBJ2-5
length: 12
V: TRBV29-1

CDR3: CASSLGSNTGELFF
J: TRBJ2-2
length: 14
V: TRBV11-2

CDR3: CASSKTGDSRRPQHF
J: TRBJ1-5
length: 15
V: TRBV6-6

CDR3: CASSLKGGGYTF
J: TRBJ1-2
length: 12
V: TRBV5-4

CDR3: CASSQDFPGPYEQYF
J: TRBJ2-7
length: 15
V: TRBV4-3

CDR3: CASLDRDTGELFF
J: TRBJ2-2
length: 13
V: TRBV28

CDR3: CASSLSGTGVVIQETQYF
J: TRBJ2-5
length: 18
V: TRBV4-1

CDR3: CACGRGDYGYTF
J: TRBJ1-2
length: 12
V: TRBV19

CDR3: CASSLMDTGRNSPLHF
J: TRBJ1-6
length: 16
V: TRBV5-1

CDR3: CAIGDRGLAEAFF
J: TRBJ1-1
length: 13
V: TRBV10-3

CDR3: CASSLLRPQETQYF
J: TRBJ2-5
length: 14
V: TRBV5-1

CDR3: CASQLAGFSYEQYF
J: TRBJ2-7
length: 14
V: TRBV6-5

CDR3: CASSLEVSGYTF
J: TRBJ1-2
length: 12
V: TRBV7-9

CDR3: CASSLRAGGPTDTQYF
J: TRBJ2-3
length: 16
V: TRBV7-2

CDR3: CASSSLEGGRFHNEQFF
J: TRBJ2-1
length: 17
V: TRBV5-4

CDR3: CASSEGPSAFF
J: TRBJ1-1
length: 11
V: TRBV7-2

CDR3: CASSPGTGNQPQHF
J: TRBJ1-5
length: 14
V: TRBV5-5

CDR3: CASSKAGGGTEAFF
J: TRBJ1-1
length: 14
V: TRBV6-5

CDR3: CASSQAAGGPYNEQFF
J: TRBJ2-1
length: 16
V: TRBV4-2

CDR3: CSAPKGGVLDTEAFF
J: TRBJ1-1
length: 15
V: TRBV29-1

CDR3: CASSQEAGYGYTF
J: TRBJ1-2
length: 13
V: TRBV4-3

CDR3: CASSPQTGNEKLFF
J: TRBJ1-4
length: 14
V: TRBV5-4